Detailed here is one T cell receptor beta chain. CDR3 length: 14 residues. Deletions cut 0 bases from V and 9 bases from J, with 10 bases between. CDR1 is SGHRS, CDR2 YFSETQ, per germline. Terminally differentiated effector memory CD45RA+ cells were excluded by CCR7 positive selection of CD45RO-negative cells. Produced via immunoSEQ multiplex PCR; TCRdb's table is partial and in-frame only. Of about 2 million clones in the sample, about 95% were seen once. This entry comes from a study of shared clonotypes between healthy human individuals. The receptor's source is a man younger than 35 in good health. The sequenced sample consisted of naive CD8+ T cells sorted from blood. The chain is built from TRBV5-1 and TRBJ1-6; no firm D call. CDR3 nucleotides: TGCGCCAGCAGCTTGGTGACCGGATTTTCACCCCTCCACTTT. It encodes CASSLVTGFSPLHF.